This TCR beta chain was captured in a study of blood T cell repertoires in COVID-19. As for the study in general: Donors in the United States, Italy and Spain gave samples during acute or convalescent COVID-19. PBMCs, B-cell-depleted T cells, or T cells were the source of the cDNA or gDNA that made up the material.

Authors' data handling: Researchers report that nucleated cell counts were estimated from reference gene primer amplification. Sequencing was performed with immunoSEQ multiplex PCR; in TCRdb, only in-frame clones are kept and a portion is missing. V and J calls plus clone size are reproduced from that table; the DNA served to infer D and trimming. The table lists roughly 200,000 clones, less than 85% of them singletons. Germline V gene lookup returns CDR1 SGDLS and CDR2 YYNGEE. After removal of 3 bases from V and 5 bases from J, the junction contained 12 bases not matched to a gene. CDR3 length: 16 amino acids.

V is TRBV9 and J is TRBJ2-3; 7 bases are shared with TRBD2. What was sequenced was peripheral blood. The receptor was isolated from a man in his fifties who had recovered from COVID-19. The CDR3 nucleotides read TGTGCCAGCAGCGACTCCCCCAAGCGGGGAATAGATACGCAGTATTTT. Its translation is CASSDSPKRGIDTQYF. The full variable domain, completed using reference TRBV9 and TRBJ2-3, is DSGVTQTPKHLITATGQRVTLRCSPRSGDLSVYWYQQSLDQGLQFLIQYYNGEERAKGNILERFSAQQFPDLHSELNLSSLELGDSALYFCASSDSPKRGIDTQYFGPGTRLTVL.